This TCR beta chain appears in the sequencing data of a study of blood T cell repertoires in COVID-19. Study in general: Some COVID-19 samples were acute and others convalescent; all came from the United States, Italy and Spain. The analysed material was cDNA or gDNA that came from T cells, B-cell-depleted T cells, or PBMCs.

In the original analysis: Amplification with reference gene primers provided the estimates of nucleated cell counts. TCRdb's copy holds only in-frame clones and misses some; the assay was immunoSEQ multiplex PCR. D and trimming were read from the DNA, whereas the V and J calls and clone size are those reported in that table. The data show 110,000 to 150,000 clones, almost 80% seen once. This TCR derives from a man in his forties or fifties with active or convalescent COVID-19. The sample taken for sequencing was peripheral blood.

For the CDR3, the DNA is TGTGCCAGCAGCCAAGGGTTGACCGGGTGGGGCTACACCTTC. Translation gives CASSQGLTGWGYTF. V is TRBV3-1 (or the pseudogene TRBV3-2) and J is TRBJ1-2; D call uncertain. CDR1 and CDR2 from the germline V gene are LGHDT and YNNKEL (reference sequence). The ends were cut back, 1 base at V and 8 bases at J, with 14 bases in the middle. This CDR3 has 14 residues.